This record looks at one TCR beta chain sequence and its context. Its antigen is still unknown. The repertoire was sequenced with immunoSEQ multiplex PCR; TCRdb's copy has only in-frame clones and lacks some. This sample has 40,000 to 65,000 clones, with roughly 80% found just once. CDR1 and CDR2 (germline): SGHRS, YFSETQ. Trimming pared 2 bases from V and 2 bases from J, leaving 11 bases between. This CDR3 comprises 14 residues. Unstimulated PBMCs were sorted into CD3+CD4+ and CD3+CD8+ populations. The data were obtained in a study of T cell clones after liver transplantation. Study-level background: Until 12-24 months post-transplant, subjects got standard immunosuppression and no induction.

Study-wide findings and caveats: Migration into the graft, not deletion, may explain lost graft donor-reactive T cells.

The sequencing here drew on CD4+ T cells from blood, taken before liver transplant. The clonotype originates from a human donor who received a liver transplant. V is TRBV5-1 and J is TRBJ2-7; D could derive from TRBD1 or TRBD2 (5 bases each). The CDR3 loop reads CASSLGMGAYEQYF. CDR3 nucleotides: TGCGCCAGCAGCTTAGGCATGGGGGCCTACGAGCAGTACTTC.